The 6 T cell receptor beta chains reported below all come from one sample, sequenced in a study of blood T cell repertoires in COVID-19. Sequencing was performed with immunoSEQ multiplex PCR; in TCRdb, only in-frame clones are kept and a portion is missing. The sample holds approximately 250,000 clones, around 90% seen once. Sequences were obtained from PBMCs or T cells enriched from blood (not recorded which). These receptors came from a middle-aged woman who had been exposed to COVID-19.

The chain recombines TRBV4-2 with TRBJ1-1; possibly TRBD1 for D (5 bases). The CDR3 covers 13 residues. Trimming removed 1 base from V and 3 bases from J, with 6 bases in between. Germline V CDR1 and CDR2: LGHNA, YNFKEQ. The CDR3 sequence is CASSQAQDTEAFF. In nucleotides, the CDR3 is TGTGCCAGCAGCCAAGCACAGGACACTGAAGCTTTCTTT.

This clone was recorded a few times. The chain couples TRBV19 to TRBJ1-5, with 9 bases matching TRBD1. The J segment lost 10 bases and the V segment lost 5 bases, leaving 6 bases of the junction unmatched. CDR1 and CDR2 (germline): LNHDA, SQIVND (reference sequence). This CDR3 region has 13 residues. CDR3 coding DNA: TGTGCCAGTAGTGAAGGGACAGGGAGTCCCCAGCATTTT. This codes for CASSEGTGSPQHF.

The chain is built from TRBV10-3 and TRBJ1-4; a possible D gene is TRBD1 (5 bases). This CDR3 has 16 amino acids. Deletions cut 3 bases from V and 6 bases from J, with 17 bases between. Germline CDR1 ENHRY, CDR2 SYGVKD. CDR3 in amino acids: CAISETPGTNDEKLFF. The CDR3 DNA follows: TGTGCCATCAGTGAAACCCCAGGGACTAACGATGAAAAACTGTTTTTT.

The J gene is TRBJ1-2, the V gene TRBV27; 7 bases line up with TRBD1. The V gene end was trimmed by 5 bases and the J gene end by 1 base; junction bases not matched to a gene: 10. CDR1 is MNHEY and CDR2 is SMNVEV in the germline V gene (reference sequence). There are 16 residues in the CDR3. The CDR3 DNA reads as TGTGCCAGCAGTCCGTCGACAGGGCCCCTTAACTATGGCTACACCTTC. Its protein is CASSPSTGPLNYGYTF.

This chain joins TRBV7-2 and TRBJ2-7, with 8 bases fitting TRBD1. The length of the CDR3 is 13 residues. From germline, CDR1 is SGHTA and CDR2 FQGNSA. The V segment lost 5 bases and the J segment 4 bases; nucleotides outside the gene matches: 4. The CDR3 loop is CASSPRTGYEQYF. The CDR3 DNA is TGTGCCAGCAGCCCCCGGACAGGGTACGAGCAGTACTTC. The full variable domain, completed using reference TRBV7-2 and TRBJ2-7, is GAGVSQSPSNKVTEKGKDVELRCDPISGHTALYWYRQSLGQGLEFLIYFQGNSAPDKSGLPSDRFSAERTGGSVSTLTIQRTQQEDSAVYLCASSPRTGYEQYFGPGTRLTVT.

CDR3 sequence reads: CASSSTGGVQPQHF. Here the CDR3 DNA reads TGTGCCAGCAGCTCTACAGGCGGGGTTCAGCCCCAGCATTTT. V is TRBV3-1 (or the pseudogene TRBV3-2) and J is TRBJ1-5; D perhaps matches TRBD1 (5 bases). V lost 5 bases to trimming and J lost 6 bases, with 14 bases between them. The CDR3 loop spans 14 amino acids. The V gene's germline CDR1 is LGHDT and CDR2 YNNKEL (reference sequence).